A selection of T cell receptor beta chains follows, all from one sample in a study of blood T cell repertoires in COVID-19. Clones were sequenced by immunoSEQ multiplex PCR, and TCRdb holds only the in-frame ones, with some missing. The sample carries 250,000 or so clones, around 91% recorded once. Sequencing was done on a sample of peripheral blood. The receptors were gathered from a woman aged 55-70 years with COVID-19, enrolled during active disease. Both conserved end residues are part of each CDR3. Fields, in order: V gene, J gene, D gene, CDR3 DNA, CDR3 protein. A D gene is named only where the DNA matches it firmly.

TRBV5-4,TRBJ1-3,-,TGTGCCAGCAGCACCCCGGAGGGAAACACCATATATTTT,CASSTPEGNTIYF
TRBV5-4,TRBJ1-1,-,TGTGCCAGCAGCTTGTCACCGGTGAACACTGAAGCTTTCTTT,CASSLSPVNTEAFF
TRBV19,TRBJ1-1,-,TGTGCCAGTAGTATAGTCGGCACCCGGGGAAGGAACACTGAAGCTTTCTTT,CASSIVGTRGRNTEAFF
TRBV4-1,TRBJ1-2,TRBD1,TGCGCCAGCAGCCAAACACAGGGGGCTTCAGGCCATGGCTACACCTTC,CASSQTQGASGHGYTF
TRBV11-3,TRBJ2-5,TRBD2,TGTGCCAGCAGCTTAGCGGGACTAATGGGGGAGACCCAGTACTTC,CASSLAGLMGETQYF
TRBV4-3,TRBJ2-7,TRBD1,TGCGCCAGCAGCACGGCGCCGGACAGGGGGGAGCAGTACTTC,CASSTAPDRGEQYF
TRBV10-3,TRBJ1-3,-,TGTGCCGCCGAGGCCTCTTACTCTGGAAACACCATATATTTT,CAAEASYSGNTIYF
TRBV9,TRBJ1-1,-,TGTGCCAGCAGCGTTACCGGGACACGGGATGAAGCTTTCTTT,CASSVTGTRDEAFF
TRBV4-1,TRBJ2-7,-,TGCGCCAGCAGCCAAACGGGGTACGAGCAGTACTTC,CASSQTGYEQYF
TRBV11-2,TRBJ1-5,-,TGTGCCAGCAGCTTAGGAGGGTATCAGCCCCAGCATTTT,CASSLGGYQPQHF
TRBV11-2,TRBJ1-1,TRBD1,TGTGCCAGCAGCCGCGGGACAGGGTTGGGCACTGAAGCTTTCTTT,CASSRGTGLGTEAFF
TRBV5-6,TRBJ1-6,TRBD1,TGTGCCAGCAGCTTGGACGGACAGGGTGGTATCCTCCACTTT,CASSLDGQGGILHF
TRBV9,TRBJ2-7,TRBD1,TGTGCCAGCAGCGCCGGACCCGGACAGGGCTACGAGCAGTACTTC,CASSAGPGQGYEQYF
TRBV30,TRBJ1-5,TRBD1,TGTGCCTGGGGGGACAGAGCCAATCAGCCCCAGCATTTT,CAWGDRANQPQHF
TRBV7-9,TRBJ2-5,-,TGTGCCAGCAGCCCCCCTTGGACAGATCAAGAGACCCAGTACTTC,CASSPPWTDQETQYF
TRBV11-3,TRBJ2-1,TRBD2,TGTGCCAGCAGGGATGGGCGGGGGGAAGGTGAGCAGTTCTTC,CASRDGRGEGEQFF
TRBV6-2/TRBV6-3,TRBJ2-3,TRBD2,TGTGCCAGCAGTAATAGCGGGGGCACAGATACGCAGTATTTT,CASSNSGGTDTQYF
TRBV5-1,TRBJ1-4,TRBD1,TGCGCCAGCAGCACAGGACAGGGGAATAATGAAAAACTGTTTTTT,CASSTGQGNNEKLFF
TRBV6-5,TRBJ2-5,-,TGTGCCAGCAGTTACATCATGGGGCTAGAGACCCAGTACTTC,CASSYIMGLETQYF